This T cell receptor (beta chain) was retrieved from a study of blood T cell repertoires in COVID-19. In this sample, this clone turned up once. V gave up 3 bases and J gave up 2 bases, with 12 bases separating them. CDR1 and CDR2 (germline): MRHNA, SNTAGT. The CDR3 runs 15 residues. In Seattle, patients joined the study during active infection and were tracked longitudinally. The data were produced by immunoSEQ multiplex PCR, yet TCRdb's version contains in-frame clones alone and is incomplete. Of nearly 25,000 clones listed, 80% to 90% are singletons. Sequencing was carried out using peripheral blood. The receptor's source is a woman in her seventies with COVID-19, enrolled during active disease. The V gene is TRBV6-4, the J gene TRBJ2-3, with D perhaps TRBD2 (5 bases). The CDR3 DNA sequence: TGTGCCAGCAGTGATTCCGGAGGCTCCACAGATACGCAGTATTTT. Protein sequence: CASSDSGGSTDTQYF.